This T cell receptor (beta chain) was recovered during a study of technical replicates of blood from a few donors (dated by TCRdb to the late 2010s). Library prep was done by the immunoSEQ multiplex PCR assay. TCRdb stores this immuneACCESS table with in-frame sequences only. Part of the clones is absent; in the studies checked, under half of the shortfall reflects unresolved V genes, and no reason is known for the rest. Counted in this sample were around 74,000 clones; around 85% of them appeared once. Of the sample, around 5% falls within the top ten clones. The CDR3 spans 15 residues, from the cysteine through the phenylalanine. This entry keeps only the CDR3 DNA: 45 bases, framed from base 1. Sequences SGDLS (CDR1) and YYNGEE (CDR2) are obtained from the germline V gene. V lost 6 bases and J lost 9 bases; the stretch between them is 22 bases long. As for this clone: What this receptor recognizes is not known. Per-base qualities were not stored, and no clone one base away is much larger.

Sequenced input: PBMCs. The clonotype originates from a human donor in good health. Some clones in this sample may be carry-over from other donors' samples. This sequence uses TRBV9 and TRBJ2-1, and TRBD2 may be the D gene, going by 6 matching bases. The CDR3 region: CASTQAGLTGSEQFF. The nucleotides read TGTGCCAGCACCCAAGCAGGCCTAACCGGGAGTGAGCAGTTCTTC.